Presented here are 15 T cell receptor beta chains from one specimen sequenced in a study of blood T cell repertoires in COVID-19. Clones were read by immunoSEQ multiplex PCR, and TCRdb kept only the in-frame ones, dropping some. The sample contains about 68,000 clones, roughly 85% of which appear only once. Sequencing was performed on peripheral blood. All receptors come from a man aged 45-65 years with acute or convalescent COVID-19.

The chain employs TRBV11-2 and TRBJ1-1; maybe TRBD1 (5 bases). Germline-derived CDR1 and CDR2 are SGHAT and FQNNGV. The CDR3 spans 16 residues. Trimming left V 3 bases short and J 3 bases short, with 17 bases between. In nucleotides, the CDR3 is TGTGCCAGCAGCTTCGCCCAGACCAGGGCTTACACTGAAGCTTTCTTT. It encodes CASSFAQTRAYTEAFF.

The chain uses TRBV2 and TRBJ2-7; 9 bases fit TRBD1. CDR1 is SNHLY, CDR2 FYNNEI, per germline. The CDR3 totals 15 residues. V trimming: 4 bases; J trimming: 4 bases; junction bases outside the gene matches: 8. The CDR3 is CASSVDWDRAYEQYF. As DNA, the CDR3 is TGTGCCAGCAGTGTGGACTGGGACAGGGCGTACGAGCAGTACTTC.

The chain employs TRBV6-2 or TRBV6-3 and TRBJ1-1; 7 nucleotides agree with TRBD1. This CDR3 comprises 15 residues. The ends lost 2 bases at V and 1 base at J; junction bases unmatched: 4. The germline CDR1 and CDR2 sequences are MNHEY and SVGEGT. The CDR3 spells CASSYPRTGNTEAFF. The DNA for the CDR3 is TGTGCCAGCAGTTACCCTAGGACAGGGAACACTGAAGCTTTCTTT.

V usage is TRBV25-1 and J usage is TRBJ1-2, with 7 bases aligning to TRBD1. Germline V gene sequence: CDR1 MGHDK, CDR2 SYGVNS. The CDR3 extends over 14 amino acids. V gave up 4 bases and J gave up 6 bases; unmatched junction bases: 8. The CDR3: CASSGQGVGNGYTF. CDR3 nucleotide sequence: TGTGCCAGCAGTGGTCAGGGGGTAGGTAATGGCTACACCTTC.

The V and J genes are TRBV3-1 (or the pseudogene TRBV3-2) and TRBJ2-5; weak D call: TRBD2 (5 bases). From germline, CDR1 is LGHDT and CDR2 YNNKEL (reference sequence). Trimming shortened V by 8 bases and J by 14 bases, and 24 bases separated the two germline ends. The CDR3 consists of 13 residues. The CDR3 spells CASALAGQDPYYF. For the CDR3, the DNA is TGTGCCAGCGCTTTGGCGGGTCAGGACCCCTACTACTTC.

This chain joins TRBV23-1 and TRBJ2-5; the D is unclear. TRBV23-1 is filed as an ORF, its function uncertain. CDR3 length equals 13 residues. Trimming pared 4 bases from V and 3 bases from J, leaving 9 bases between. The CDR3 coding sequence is TGCGCCAGCAGTCCCCGTTTAGAAGAGACCCAGTACTTC. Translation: CASSPRLEETQYF.

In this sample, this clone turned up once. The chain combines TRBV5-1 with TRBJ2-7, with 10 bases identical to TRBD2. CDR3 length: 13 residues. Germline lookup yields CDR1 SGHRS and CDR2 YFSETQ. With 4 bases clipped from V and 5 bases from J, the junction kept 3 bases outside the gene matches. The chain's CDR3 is CASSRGLADEQYF. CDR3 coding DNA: TGCGCCAGCAGCCGCGGACTAGCGGACGAGCAGTACTTC.

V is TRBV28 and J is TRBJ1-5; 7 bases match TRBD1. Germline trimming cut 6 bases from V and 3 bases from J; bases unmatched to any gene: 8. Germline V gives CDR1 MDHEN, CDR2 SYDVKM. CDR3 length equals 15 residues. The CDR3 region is CASSPGQTVNQPQHF. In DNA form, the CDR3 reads TGTGCCAGCAGCCCGGGACAGACTGTCAATCAGCCCCAGCATTTT.

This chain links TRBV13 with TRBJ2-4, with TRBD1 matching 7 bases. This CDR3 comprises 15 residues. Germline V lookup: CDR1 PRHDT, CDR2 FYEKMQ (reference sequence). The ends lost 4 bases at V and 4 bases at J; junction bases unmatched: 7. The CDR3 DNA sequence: TGTGCCAGCAGCTCCCTCTTACAGGGGAAAAACATTCAGTACTTC. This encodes CASSSLLQGKNIQYF.

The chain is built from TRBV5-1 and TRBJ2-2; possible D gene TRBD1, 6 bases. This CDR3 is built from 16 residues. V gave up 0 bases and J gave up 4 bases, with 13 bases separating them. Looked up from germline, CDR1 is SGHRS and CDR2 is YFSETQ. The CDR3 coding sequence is TGCGCCAGCAGCTTGGAGGGACATCCCGCCACCGGGGAGCTGTTTTTT. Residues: CASSLEGHPATGELFF.

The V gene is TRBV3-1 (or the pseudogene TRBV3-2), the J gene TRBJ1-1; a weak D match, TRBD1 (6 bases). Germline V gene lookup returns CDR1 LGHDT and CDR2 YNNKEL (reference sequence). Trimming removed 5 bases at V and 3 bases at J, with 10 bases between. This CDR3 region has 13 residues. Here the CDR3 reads CASSSQGDTEAFF. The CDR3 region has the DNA TGTGCCAGCAGCTCACAGGGAGACACTGAAGCTTTCTTT.

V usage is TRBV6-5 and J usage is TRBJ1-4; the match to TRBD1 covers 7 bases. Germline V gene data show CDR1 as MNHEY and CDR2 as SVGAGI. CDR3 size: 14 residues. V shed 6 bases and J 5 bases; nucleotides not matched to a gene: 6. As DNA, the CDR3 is TGTGCCAGCAGCCAGGGGGGAATCAATGAAAAACTGTTTTTT. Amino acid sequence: CASSQGGINEKLFF.

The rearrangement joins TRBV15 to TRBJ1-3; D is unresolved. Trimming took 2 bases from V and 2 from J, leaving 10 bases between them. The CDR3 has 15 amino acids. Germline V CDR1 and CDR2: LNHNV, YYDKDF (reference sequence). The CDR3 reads CATSRLWGAGNTIYF. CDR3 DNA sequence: TGTGCCACCAGCAGACTCTGGGGAGCTGGAAACACCATATATTTT.

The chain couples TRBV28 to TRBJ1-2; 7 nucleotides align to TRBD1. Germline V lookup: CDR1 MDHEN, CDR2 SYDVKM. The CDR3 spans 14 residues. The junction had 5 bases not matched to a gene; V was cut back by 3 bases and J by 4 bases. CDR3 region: CASSFSRDSYGYTF. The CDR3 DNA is TGTGCCAGCAGTTTTAGTCGGGACAGCTATGGCTACACCTTC.

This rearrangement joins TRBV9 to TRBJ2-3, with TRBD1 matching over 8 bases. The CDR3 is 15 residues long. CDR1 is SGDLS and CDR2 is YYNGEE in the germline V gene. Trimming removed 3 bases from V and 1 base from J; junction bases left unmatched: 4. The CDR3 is CASSGTGYGTDTQYF. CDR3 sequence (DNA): TGTGCCAGCAGCGGGACAGGGTATGGCACAGATACGCAGTATTTT.